A selection of T cell receptor beta chains follows, all from one sample in a study of regulatory T cells in long-lasting Graves disease. In TCRdb, the multiplex PCR reads were re-called with MiXCR into one record per CDR3 protein. The sample has fewer than 400,000 distinct CDR3 sequences; 15% to 20% are singletons. Sample: peripheral blood mononuclear cells (PBMCs), taken when the disease was refractory, from a patient treated with antithyroid drugs. The source is a female donor with Graves disease. Both conserved end residues are part of each CDR3. D genes are given only for firm matches. Size tells how often a clone was seen (once, few, many) or the class of an expanded clone, and some rows leave it out.

CDR3 protein: CASSGGVPGRPEQYF
CDR3 DNA: TGTGCCAGCAGTGGGGGAGTCCCCGGTCGCCCCGAGCAGTACTTC
clone size: many
J gene: TRBJ2-7
CDR3 length: 15
D gene: -
V gene: TRBV12-3/TRBV12-4

CDR3 protein: CASSLGTGRNIQYF
CDR3 DNA: TGTGCCAGCAGTTTAGGGACAGGGAGGAACATTCAGTACTTC
clone size: many
J gene: TRBJ2-4
CDR3 length: 14
D gene: TRBD1
V gene: TRBV28

CDR3 protein: CASSVEPLAYQETQYF
CDR3 DNA: TGTGCCAGCAGTGTGGAGCCACTAGCGTACCAAGAGACCCAGTACTTC
clone size: many
J gene: TRBJ2-5
CDR3 length: 16
D gene: TRBD2
V gene: TRBV2

CDR3 protein: CASILPRGGANTEAFF
CDR3 DNA: TGTGCCAGTATCCTCCCACGGGGCGGGGCGAATACTGAAGCTTTCTTT
clone size: -
J gene: TRBJ1-1
CDR3 length: 16
D gene: -
V gene: TRBV19

CDR3 protein: CASSAVDNSPLHF
CDR3 DNA: TGTGCCAGCAGCGCCGTAGATAATTCACCCCTCCACTTT
clone size: few
J gene: TRBJ1-6
CDR3 length: 13
D gene: -
V gene: TRBV9

CDR3 protein: CASSYSRGEYGYTF
CDR3 DNA: TGTGCCAGCAGTTACTCGAGAGGGGAGTACGGCTACACCTTC
clone size: few
J gene: TRBJ1-2
CDR3 length: 14
D gene: -
V gene: TRBV6-2/TRBV6-3

CDR3 protein: CASSLNPGGWRAFF
CDR3 DNA: TGTGCCAGCAGTTTAAATCCAGGGGGCTGGAGGGCTTTCTTT
clone size: -
J gene: TRBJ1-1
CDR3 length: 14
D gene: TRBD1
V gene: TRBV12-3/TRBV12-4

CDR3 protein: CASSQTATGANVLTF
CDR3 DNA: TGTGCCAGCAGCCAAACAGCTACTGGGGCCAACGTCCTGACTTTC
clone size: -
J gene: TRBJ2-6
CDR3 length: 15
D gene: -
V gene: TRBV3-1

CDR3 protein: CALTRETGELFF
CDR3 DNA: TGTGCCTTAACCCGAGAAACCGGGGAGCTGTTTTTT
clone size: -
J gene: TRBJ2-2
CDR3 length: 12
D gene: -
V gene: TRBV30

CDR3 protein: CASSPMTGTSGNTIYF
CDR3 DNA: TGTGCCAGCAGCCCAATGACAGGGACCTCTGGAAACACCATATATTTT
clone size: -
J gene: TRBJ1-3
CDR3 length: 16
D gene: TRBD1
V gene: TRBV11-2

CDR3 protein: CASRSDLTDTQYF
CDR3 DNA: TGTGCCAGCAGGTCCGACCTCACAGATACGCAGTATTTT
clone size: -
J gene: TRBJ2-3
CDR3 length: 13
D gene: -
V gene: TRBV2

CDR3 protein: CASSPERMSSYEQYF
CDR3 DNA: TGTGCCAGCTCACCAGAGCGTATGAGCTCCTACGAGCAGTACTTC
clone size: few
J gene: TRBJ2-7
CDR3 length: 15
D gene: -
V gene: TRBV18

CDR3 protein: CASSFYPDYTF
CDR3 DNA: TGTGCCAGCAGTTTCTATCCAGACTACACCTTC
clone size: many
J gene: TRBJ1-2
CDR3 length: 11
D gene: -
V gene: TRBV6-2/TRBV6-3

CDR3 protein: CSAPATASGMNTGELFF
CDR3 DNA: TGCAGTGCTCCGGCGACGGCTAGCGGGATGAACACCGGGGAGCTGTTTTTT
clone size: few
J gene: TRBJ2-2
CDR3 length: 17
D gene: TRBD2
V gene: TRBV20-1

CDR3 protein: CASTALGGVAETQYF
CDR3 DNA: TGTGCCAGCACAGCATTGGGGGGCGTTGCGGAGACCCAGTACTTC
clone size: many
J gene: TRBJ2-5
CDR3 length: 15
D gene: -
V gene: TRBV25-1

CDR3 protein: CASSLLLEGLGEQYF
CDR3 DNA: TGTGCCAGCAGCCTCCTTTTGGAGGGGCTCGGCGAGCAGTACTTC
clone size: -
J gene: TRBJ2-7
CDR3 length: 15
D gene: -
V gene: TRBV14

CDR3 protein: CASSPLRLAGVQYF
CDR3 DNA: TGCGCCAGCAGCCCCTTACGTCTAGCGGGAGTTCAGTACTTC
clone size: -
J gene: TRBJ2-5
CDR3 length: 14
D gene: TRBD2
V gene: TRBV4-1

CDR3 protein: CASSYPWDRVQPQHF
CDR3 DNA: TGTGCCAGCAGTTACCCCTGGGACAGGGTTCAGCCCCAGCATTTT
clone size: -
J gene: TRBJ1-5
CDR3 length: 15
D gene: TRBD1
V gene: TRBV6-2/TRBV6-3

CDR3 protein: CASSLRGLREKLFF
CDR3 DNA: TGTGCCAGCAGCCTCAGGGGGCTTCGCGAAAAACTGTTTTTT
clone size: -
J gene: TRBJ1-4
CDR3 length: 14
D gene: TRBD1
V gene: TRBV12-3/TRBV12-4

CDR3 protein: CASIDRVSNQPQHF
CDR3 DNA: TGTGCCAGTATAGACAGGGTTAGCAATCAGCCCCAGCATTTT
clone size: few
J gene: TRBJ1-5
CDR3 length: 14
D gene: TRBD1
V gene: TRBV19

CDR3 protein: CASSQRDWAAPRYGYTF
CDR3 DNA: TGTGCCAGCAGCCAAAGGGATTGGGCAGCTCCCCGCTATGGCTACACCTTC
clone size: -
J gene: TRBJ1-2
CDR3 length: 17
D gene: -
V gene: TRBV7-9

CDR3 protein: CASSPPWDRGREELFF
CDR3 DNA: TGTGCCAGCTCACCACCCTGGGACAGGGGTCGAGAAGAACTGTTTTTT
clone size: -
J gene: TRBJ1-4
CDR3 length: 16
D gene: TRBD1
V gene: TRBV18

CDR3 protein: CASSPGDRVDETQYF
CDR3 DNA: TGCGCCAGCAGCCCGGGGGACAGGGTGGACGAGACCCAGTACTTC
clone size: -
J gene: TRBJ2-5
CDR3 length: 15
D gene: TRBD1
V gene: TRBV5-1

CDR3 protein: CASSYSSRLAGTYEQYF
CDR3 DNA: TGTGCCAGCAGTTACTCGAGTAGGCTAGCGGGGACTTACGAGCAGTACTTC
clone size: many
J gene: TRBJ2-7
CDR3 length: 17
D gene: TRBD2
V gene: TRBV6-2/TRBV6-3

CDR3 protein: CASSQGQGLGGYTF
CDR3 DNA: TGTGCCAGCAGCCAAGGACAGGGGCTAGGGGGCTACACCTTC
clone size: many
J gene: TRBJ1-2
CDR3 length: 14
D gene: TRBD1
V gene: TRBV12-3/TRBV12-4

CDR3 protein: CASSLDRARNTEAFF
CDR3 DNA: TGCGCCAGCAGCCTAGACCGGGCCAGAAACACTGAAGCTTTCTTT
clone size: many
J gene: TRBJ1-1
CDR3 length: 15
D gene: -
V gene: TRBV5-1

CDR3 protein: CASSLAFNEQYF
CDR3 DNA: TGCGCCAGCAGCTTGGCCTTTAACGAGCAGTACTTC
clone size: -
J gene: TRBJ2-7
CDR3 length: 12
D gene: -
V gene: TRBV5-1

CDR3 protein: CASREIDSYNEQFF
CDR3 DNA: TGTGCCAGCAGAGAGATAGATTCCTACAATGAGCAGTTCTTC
clone size: -
J gene: TRBJ2-1
CDR3 length: 14
D gene: -
V gene: TRBV12-3/TRBV12-4

CDR3 protein: CASTLGETAFSGNTIYF
CDR3 DNA: TGCGCCAGCACCCTTGGCGAGACAGCCTTCTCTGGAAACACCATATATTTT
clone size: -
J gene: TRBJ1-3
CDR3 length: 17
D gene: -
V gene: TRBV5-1

CDR3 protein: CASSYGQGVSPLHF
CDR3 DNA: TGTGCCAGCAGCTATGGACAGGGAGTTTCACCCCTCCACTTT
clone size: many
J gene: TRBJ1-6
CDR3 length: 14
D gene: TRBD1
V gene: TRBV12-3/TRBV12-4

CDR3 protein: CASRGADRGHEQYF
CDR3 DNA: TGTGCCAGCAGGGGGGCGGACAGGGGCCACGAGCAGTACTTC
clone size: many
J gene: TRBJ2-7
CDR3 length: 14
D gene: TRBD1
V gene: TRBV7-2

CDR3 protein: CASSPRGEKTDTQYF
CDR3 DNA: TGTGCCAGCAGCCCCAGGGGGGAGAAGACAGATACGCAGTATTTT
clone size: few
J gene: TRBJ2-3
CDR3 length: 15
D gene: -
V gene: TRBV11-2

CDR3 protein: CASSSRKRPRDYGYTF
CDR3 DNA: TGTGCCAGCAGCTCCCGAAAGCGGCCTCGGGACTATGGCTACACCTTC
clone size: many
J gene: TRBJ1-2
CDR3 length: 16
D gene: -
V gene: TRBV11-2

CDR3 protein: CAWSRGGRVGEQYF
CDR3 DNA: TGTGCCTGGAGTAGAGGCGGGCGGGTCGGCGAGCAGTACTTC
clone size: -
J gene: TRBJ2-7
CDR3 length: 14
D gene: -
V gene: TRBV30

CDR3 protein: CASSQEGADTGELFF
CDR3 DNA: TGCGCCAGCAGCCAAGAGGGGGCGGACACCGGGGAGCTGTTTTTT
clone size: -
J gene: TRBJ2-2
CDR3 length: 15
D gene: -
V gene: TRBV4-1

CDR3 protein: CASSDLQGAGSYTF
CDR3 DNA: TGTGCCAGCAGTGACTTACAGGGGGCCGGTAGCTACACCTTC
clone size: many
J gene: TRBJ1-2
CDR3 length: 14
D gene: TRBD1
V gene: TRBV6-1

CDR3 protein: CASSIGTAYEQFF
CDR3 DNA: TGTGCCAGTAGTATAGGGACTGCGTATGAGCAGTTCTTC
clone size: -
J gene: TRBJ2-1
CDR3 length: 13
D gene: -
V gene: TRBV19

CDR3 protein: CASSYYQGASYGYTF
CDR3 DNA: TGTGCCAGCAGTTACTACCAGGGGGCAAGCTATGGCTACACCTTC
clone size: few
J gene: TRBJ1-2
CDR3 length: 15
D gene: TRBD1
V gene: TRBV6-2/TRBV6-3

CDR3 protein: CASSITGQGAREKLFF
CDR3 DNA: TGCGCCAGCAGCATAACCGGACAGGGGGCGCGTGAAAAACTGTTTTTT
clone size: -
J gene: TRBJ1-4
CDR3 length: 16
D gene: TRBD1
V gene: TRBV5-1

CDR3 protein: CASSLAQGMRPEAFF
CDR3 DNA: TGTGCCAGCAGCTTAGCCCAGGGGATGAGACCTGAAGCTTTCTTT
clone size: many
J gene: TRBJ1-1
CDR3 length: 15
D gene: -
V gene: TRBV7-9

CDR3 protein: CASSCLDGAPYEQYF
CDR3 DNA: TGTGCCAGCAGTTGTCTGGATGGGGCTCCCTACGAGCAGTACTTC
clone size: many
J gene: TRBJ2-7
CDR3 length: 15
D gene: -
V gene: TRBV28

CDR3 protein: CASSIPRAGANNSPLHF
CDR3 DNA: TGTGCCAGTAGTATCCCCCGGGCAGGGGCGAATAATTCACCCCTCCACTTT
clone size: few
J gene: TRBJ1-6
CDR3 length: 17
D gene: -
V gene: TRBV19

CDR3 protein: CASSKTVSNQPQHF
CDR3 DNA: TGTGCCAGTAGCAAGACAGTTAGCAATCAGCCCCAGCATTTT
clone size: few
J gene: TRBJ1-5
CDR3 length: 14
D gene: -
V gene: TRBV19

CDR3 protein: CASGRTEPYF
CDR3 DNA: TGTGCCAGCGGGCGGACAGAGCCATACTTC
clone size: many
J gene: TRBJ2-7
CDR3 length: 10
D gene: -
V gene: TRBV2

CDR3 protein: CASSYTRRKGEKLFF
CDR3 DNA: TGTGCCAGCAGTTACACCAGGCGAAAGGGTGAAAAACTGTTTTTT
clone size: -
J gene: TRBJ1-4
CDR3 length: 15
D gene: -
V gene: TRBV6-2/TRBV6-3

CDR3 protein: CASSPEALQPQHF
CDR3 DNA: TGTGCCAGCAGCCCAGAAGCCCTTCAGCCCCAGCATTTT
clone size: many
J gene: TRBJ1-5
CDR3 length: 13
D gene: -
V gene: TRBV12-3/TRBV12-4

CDR3 protein: CASSYSTHTEAFF
CDR3 DNA: TGTGCCAGCAGTTACTCTACCCACACTGAAGCTTTCTTT
clone size: many
J gene: TRBJ1-1
CDR3 length: 13
D gene: -
V gene: TRBV6-5

CDR3 protein: CASTEAIGGSRETQYF
CDR3 DNA: TGTGCCAGCACCGAAGCCATAGGGGGTAGTAGAGAGACCCAGTACTTC
clone size: many
J gene: TRBJ2-5
CDR3 length: 16
D gene: -
V gene: TRBV6-1

CDR3 protein: CSVDGTGGYGYTF
CDR3 DNA: TGCAGCGTTGATGGGACAGGCGGCTATGGCTACACCTTC
clone size: many
J gene: TRBJ1-2
CDR3 length: 13
D gene: TRBD1
V gene: TRBV29-1

CDR3 protein: CASRREVEQYF
CDR3 DNA: TGTGCCAGCCGGCGGGAGGTGGAGCAGTACTTC
clone size: -
J gene: TRBJ2-7
CDR3 length: 11
D gene: TRBD2
V gene: TRBV7-9

CDR3 protein: CASSIVGSEQYF
CDR3 DNA: TGTGCCAGTAGTATAGTGGGGTCCGAGCAGTACTTC
clone size: -
J gene: TRBJ2-7
CDR3 length: 12
D gene: -
V gene: TRBV19

CDR3 protein: CASSLGAPTQYF
CDR3 DNA: TGTGCCAGCAGCTTAGGGGCCCCGACCCAGTACTTC
clone size: many
J gene: TRBJ2-5
CDR3 length: 12
D gene: -
V gene: TRBV7-9